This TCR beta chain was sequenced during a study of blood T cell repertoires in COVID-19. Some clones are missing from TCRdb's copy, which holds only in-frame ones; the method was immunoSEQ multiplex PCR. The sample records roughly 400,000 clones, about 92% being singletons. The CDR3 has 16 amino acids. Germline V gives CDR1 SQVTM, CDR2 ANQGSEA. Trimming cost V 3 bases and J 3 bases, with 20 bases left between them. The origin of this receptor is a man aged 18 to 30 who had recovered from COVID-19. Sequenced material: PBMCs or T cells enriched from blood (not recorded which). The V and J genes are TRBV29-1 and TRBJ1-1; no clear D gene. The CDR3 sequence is CSVDPPWRRRYTEAFF. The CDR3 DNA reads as TGCAGCGTTGACCCCCCATGGAGGAGGAGGTACACTGAAGCTTTCTTT.